Shown below are 6 T cell receptor beta chains from a single sample sequenced in a study of siplizumab effects on memory and regulatory T cells. Produced via immunoSEQ multiplex PCR; TCRdb's table is partial and in-frame only. Here the sample spans about 94,000 clones, 94% being singletons. The source material was non-Treg CD4+ T cells sorted from blood. Receptors originate from a human donor in good health.

The chain uses TRBV7-8 and TRBJ2-3; D tentatively fits TRBD1 or TRBD2 (6 bases each). This CDR3 has 17 residues. CDR1 SGHVS and CDR2 FQNEAQ come from the germline V gene. V dropped 1 base and J dropped 7 bases, with 21 bases sitting between them. The DNA for the CDR3 is TGTGCCAGCAGCTTAGGTTCCTCCGGGGGCGTAATATATACGCAGTATTTT. Protein: CASSLGSSGGVIYTQYF.

CDR3 bases: TGCGCCAGCAGCCGGGGGGATAGTGGCTACACCTTC. Translation: CASSRGDSGYTF. The chain has TRBV5-1 and TRBJ1-2; tentatively, D is TRBD1 (5 bases). Germline V gene data show CDR1 as SGHRS and CDR2 as YFSETQ. V lost 4 bases to trimming and J lost 7 bases, with 11 bases between them. The CDR3 extends over 12 amino acids. Drawing the rest from reference TRBV5-1 and TRBJ1-2, the complete variable domain is KAGVTQTPRYLIKTRGQQVTLSCSPISGHRSVSWYQQTPGQGLQFLFEYFSETQRNKGNFPGRFSGRQFSNSRSEMNVSTLELGDSALYLCASSRGDSGYTFGSGTRLTVV.

The chain combines TRBV15 with TRBJ2-3; D is possibly TRBD2 (5 bases). The CDR3 covers 14 residues. The V end was cut by 5 bases, the J end by 2 bases, with 11 bases between. Germline V lookup: CDR1 LNHNV, CDR2 YYDKDF (reference sequence). In nucleotides, the CDR3 is TGTGCCACCAGCCTAGGACTCTACACAGATACGCAGTATTTT. Protein: CATSLGLYTDTQYF.

This clone was observed once. This chain connects TRBV5-4 to TRBJ1-3, with D possibly being TRBD1 (5 bases). Germline CDR1 reads SGHNT; CDR2 reads YYREEE (reference sequence). The CDR3 is 15 amino acids. Trimming shortened V by 4 bases and J by 8 bases, and 19 bases separated the two germline ends. CDR3 sequence (DNA): TGTGCCAGCAGCCCCGGGACCGCTTATCGGGACACCATATATTTT. Its translation: CASSPGTAYRDTIYF.

This chain connects TRBV14 to TRBJ2-7; 10 bases match TRBD1. The CDR3 has 14 amino acids. V gave up 4 bases and J gave up 4 bases; unmatched junction bases: 4. Germline CDR1 and CDR2: SGHDN and FVKESK. DNA for the CDR3: TGTGCCAGCAGCCGGGGACAGGGGCTTTACGAGCAGTACTTC. Its protein is CASSRGQGLYEQYF.

The chain employs TRBV7-2 and TRBJ2-1; tentative D call: TRBD2 (5 bases). The V gene lost 5 bases and the J gene lost 4 bases, with 12 bases spanning the gap. Germline CDR1 reads SGHTA; CDR2 reads FQGNSA. The CDR3 extends over 14 amino acids. Written as DNA, the CDR3 is TGTGCCAGCAGCCAAGCGGCCAGTTACAATGAGCAGTTCTTC. Translating it yields CASSQAASYNEQFF.